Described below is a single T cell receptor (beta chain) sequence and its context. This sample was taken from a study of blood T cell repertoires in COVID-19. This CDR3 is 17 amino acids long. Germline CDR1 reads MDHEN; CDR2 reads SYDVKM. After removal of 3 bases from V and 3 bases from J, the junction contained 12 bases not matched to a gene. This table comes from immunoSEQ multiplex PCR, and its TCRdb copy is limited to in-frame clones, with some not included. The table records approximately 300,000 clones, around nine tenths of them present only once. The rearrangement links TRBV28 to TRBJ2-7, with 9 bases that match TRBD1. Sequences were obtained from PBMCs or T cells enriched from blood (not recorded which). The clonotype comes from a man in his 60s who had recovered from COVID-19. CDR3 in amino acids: CASSLSPGTGFFYEQYF. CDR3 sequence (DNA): TGTGCCAGCAGTTTGTCCCCCGGGACAGGGTTCTTCTACGAGCAGTACTTC.